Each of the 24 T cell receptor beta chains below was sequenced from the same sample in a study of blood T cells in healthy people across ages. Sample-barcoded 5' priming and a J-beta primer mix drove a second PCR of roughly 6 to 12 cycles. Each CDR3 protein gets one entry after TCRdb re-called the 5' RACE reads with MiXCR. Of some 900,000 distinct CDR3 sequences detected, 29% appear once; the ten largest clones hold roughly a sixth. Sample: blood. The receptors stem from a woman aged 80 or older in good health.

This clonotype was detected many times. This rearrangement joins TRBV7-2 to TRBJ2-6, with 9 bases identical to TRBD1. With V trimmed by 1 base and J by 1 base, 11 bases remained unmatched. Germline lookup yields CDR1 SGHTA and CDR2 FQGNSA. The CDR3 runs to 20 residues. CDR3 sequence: CASSLVLVRTGVSGANVLTF. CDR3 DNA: TGTGCCAGCAGCTTAGTATTGGTACGGACAGGGGTATCTGGGGCCAACGTCCTGACTTTC.

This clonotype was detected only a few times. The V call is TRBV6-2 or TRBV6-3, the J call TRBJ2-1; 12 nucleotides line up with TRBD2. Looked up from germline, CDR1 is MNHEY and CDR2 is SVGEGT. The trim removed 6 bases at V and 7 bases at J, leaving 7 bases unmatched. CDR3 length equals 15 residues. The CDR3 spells CASRPPGLAGNEQFF. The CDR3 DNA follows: TGTGCCAGCAGGCCACCGGGACTAGCGGGTAATGAGCAGTTCTTC.

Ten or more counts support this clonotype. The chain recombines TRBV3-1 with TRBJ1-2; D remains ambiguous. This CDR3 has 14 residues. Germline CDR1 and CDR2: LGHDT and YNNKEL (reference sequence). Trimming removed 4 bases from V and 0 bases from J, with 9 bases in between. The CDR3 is CASSPSPANYGYTF. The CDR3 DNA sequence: TGTGCCAGCAGCCCTTCACCCGCTAACTATGGCTACACCTTC.

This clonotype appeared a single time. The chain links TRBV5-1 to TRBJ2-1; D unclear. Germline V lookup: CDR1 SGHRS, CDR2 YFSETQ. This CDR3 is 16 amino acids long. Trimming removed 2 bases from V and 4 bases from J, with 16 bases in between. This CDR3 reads CASSLKPQIPYNEQFF. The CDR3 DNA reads TGCGCCAGCAGCTTAAAGCCACAAATACCATACAATGAGCAGTTCTTC.

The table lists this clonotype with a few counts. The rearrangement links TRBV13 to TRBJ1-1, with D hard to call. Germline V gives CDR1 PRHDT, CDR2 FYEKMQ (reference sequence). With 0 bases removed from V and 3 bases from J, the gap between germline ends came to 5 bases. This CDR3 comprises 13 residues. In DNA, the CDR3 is TGTGCCAGCAGCTTAGGCCGGTACACTGAAGCTTTCTTT. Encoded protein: CASSLGRYTEAFF. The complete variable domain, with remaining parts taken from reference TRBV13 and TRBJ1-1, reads AAGVIQSPRHLIKEKRETATLKCYPIPRHDTVYWYQQGPGQDPQFLISFYEKMQSDKGSIPDRFSAQQFSDYHSELNMSSLELGDSALYFCASSLGRYTEAFFGQGTRLTVV.

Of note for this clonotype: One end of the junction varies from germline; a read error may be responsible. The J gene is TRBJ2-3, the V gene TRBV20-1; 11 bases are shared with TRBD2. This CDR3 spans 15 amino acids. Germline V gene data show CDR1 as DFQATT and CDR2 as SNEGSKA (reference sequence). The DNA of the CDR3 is TGCAGTGCTAGAAGTCTAGCGGGAGGCACAGATACGCCGTATTTT. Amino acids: CSARSLAGGTDTPYF.

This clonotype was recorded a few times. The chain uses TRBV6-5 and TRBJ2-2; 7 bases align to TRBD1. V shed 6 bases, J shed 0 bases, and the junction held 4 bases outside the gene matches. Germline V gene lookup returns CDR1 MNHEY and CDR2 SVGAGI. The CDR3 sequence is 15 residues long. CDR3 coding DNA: TGTGCCAGCAGAGAGGACAGGTCGAACACCGGGGAGCTGTTTTTT. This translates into CASREDRSNTGELFF.

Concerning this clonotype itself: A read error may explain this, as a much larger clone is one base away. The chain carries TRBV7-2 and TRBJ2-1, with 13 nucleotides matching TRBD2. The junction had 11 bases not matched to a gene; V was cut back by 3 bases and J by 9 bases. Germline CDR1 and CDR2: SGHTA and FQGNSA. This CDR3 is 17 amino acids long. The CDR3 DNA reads TGTGCCAGCAGCTTCTCACTACTAGCGGGGGGGCCGAGTGAGCAGTTCTTC. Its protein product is CASSFSLLAGGPSEQFF.

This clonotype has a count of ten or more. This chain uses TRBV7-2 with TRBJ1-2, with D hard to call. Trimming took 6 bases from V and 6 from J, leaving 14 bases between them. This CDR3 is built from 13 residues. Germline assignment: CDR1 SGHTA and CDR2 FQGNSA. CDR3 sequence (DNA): TGTGCCAGCAGTCCGGGAAGGGTGGATGGCTACACCTTC. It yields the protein CASSPGRVDGYTF.

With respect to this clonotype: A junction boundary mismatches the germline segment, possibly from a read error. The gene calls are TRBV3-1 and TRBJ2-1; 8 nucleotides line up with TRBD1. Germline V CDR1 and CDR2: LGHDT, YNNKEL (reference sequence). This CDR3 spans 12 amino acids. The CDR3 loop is CVSSQDRDEQFF. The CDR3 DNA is TGTGTCAGCAGCCAGGACAGGGATGAGCAGTTCTTC.

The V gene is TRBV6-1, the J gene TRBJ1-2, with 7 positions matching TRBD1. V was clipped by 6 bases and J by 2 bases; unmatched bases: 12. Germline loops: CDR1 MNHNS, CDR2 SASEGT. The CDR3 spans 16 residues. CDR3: CASRPIEQGRNYGYTF. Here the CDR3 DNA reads TGTGCCAGCAGACCAATTGAACAGGGGAGGAACTATGGCTACACCTTC.

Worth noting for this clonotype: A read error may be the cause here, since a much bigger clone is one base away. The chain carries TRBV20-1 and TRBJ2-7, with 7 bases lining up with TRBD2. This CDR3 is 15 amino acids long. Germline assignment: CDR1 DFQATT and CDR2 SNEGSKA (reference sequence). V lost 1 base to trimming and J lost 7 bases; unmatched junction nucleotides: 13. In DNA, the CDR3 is TGCAGTGCTAGAGCCGCGGGGGACTTTTACAATGAGCAGTACTTC. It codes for CSARAAGDFYNEQYF.

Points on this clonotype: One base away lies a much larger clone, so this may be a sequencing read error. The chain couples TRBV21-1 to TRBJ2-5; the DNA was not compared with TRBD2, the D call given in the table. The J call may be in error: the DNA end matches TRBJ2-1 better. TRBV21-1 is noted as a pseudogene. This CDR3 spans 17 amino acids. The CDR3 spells CASSARTSGGVQETQFF. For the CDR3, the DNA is TGTGCCAGCAGCGCCCGGACTAGCGGGGGCGTTCAAGAGACCCAGTTCTTC.

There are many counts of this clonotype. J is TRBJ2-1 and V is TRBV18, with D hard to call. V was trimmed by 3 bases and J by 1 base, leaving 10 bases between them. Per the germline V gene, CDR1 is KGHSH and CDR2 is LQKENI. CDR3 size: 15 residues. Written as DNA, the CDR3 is TGTGCCAGCTCACCTGGTAGCCCTTCCTACAATGAGCAGTTCTTC. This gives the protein CASSPGSPSYNEQFF.

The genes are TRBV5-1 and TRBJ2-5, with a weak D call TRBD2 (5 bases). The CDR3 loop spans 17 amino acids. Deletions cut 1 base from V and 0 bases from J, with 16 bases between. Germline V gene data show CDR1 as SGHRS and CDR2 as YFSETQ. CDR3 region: CASSLTPRAVYQETQYF. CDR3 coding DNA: TGCGCCAGCAGCTTGACTCCACGAGCGGTGTACCAAGAGACCCAGTACTTC.

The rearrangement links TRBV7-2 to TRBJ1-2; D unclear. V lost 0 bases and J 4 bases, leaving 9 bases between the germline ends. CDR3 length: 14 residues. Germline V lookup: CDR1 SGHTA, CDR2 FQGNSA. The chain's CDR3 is CASSLAVETYGYTF. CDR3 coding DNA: TGTGCCAGCAGCTTAGCGGTAGAGACCTATGGCTACACCTTC.

Here the CDR3 reads CSARRQVDNEQFF. The CDR3 nucleotides read TGCAGTGCTAGACGGCAGGTGGACAATGAGCAGTTCTTC. The chain couples TRBV20-1 to TRBJ2-1, with D hard to call. V shed 2 bases and J shed 5 bases, with 10 bases lying between them. The CDR3 covers 13 residues. The V gene's germline CDR1 is DFQATT and CDR2 SNEGSKA (reference sequence).

CDR3 DNA sequence: TGTGCCAGCAGTTTAGCCCAAATGAATGGTCGGGGGGGAACAGATACGCAGTATTTT. Protein: CASSLAQMNGRGGTDTQYF. This chain uses TRBV12-3 or TRBV12-4 with TRBJ2-3; 8 bases line up with TRBD2. With 0 bases clipped from V and 3 bases from J, the junction kept 14 bases outside the gene matches. This CDR3 contains 19 residues.

The CDR3 sequence is CSAPGGQQETQYF. CDR3 in DNA: TGCAGTGCGCCGGGTGGCCAGCAAGAGACCCAGTACTTC. The chain carries TRBV20-1 and TRBJ2-5, with D unresolved. V was trimmed by 6 bases and J by 2 bases, leaving 13 bases between them. The CDR3 extends over 13 amino acids. Germline V gives CDR1 DFQATT, CDR2 SNEGSKA (reference sequence).

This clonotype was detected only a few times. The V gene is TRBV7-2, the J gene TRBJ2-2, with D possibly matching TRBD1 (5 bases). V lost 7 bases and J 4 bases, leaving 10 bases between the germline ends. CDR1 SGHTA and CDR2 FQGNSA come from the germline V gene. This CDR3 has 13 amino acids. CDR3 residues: CASNKDSTGELFF. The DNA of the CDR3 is TGTGCCAGCAACAAAGACAGCACCGGGGAGCTGTTTTTT.

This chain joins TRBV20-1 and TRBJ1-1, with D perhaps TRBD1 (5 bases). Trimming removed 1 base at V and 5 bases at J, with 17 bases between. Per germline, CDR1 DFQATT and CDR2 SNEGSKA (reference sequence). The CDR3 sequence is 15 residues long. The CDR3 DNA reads TGCAGTGCTAGAGGTTTAGGGGCGGGGAGGACTGAAGCTTTCTTT. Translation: CSARGLGAGRTEAFF.

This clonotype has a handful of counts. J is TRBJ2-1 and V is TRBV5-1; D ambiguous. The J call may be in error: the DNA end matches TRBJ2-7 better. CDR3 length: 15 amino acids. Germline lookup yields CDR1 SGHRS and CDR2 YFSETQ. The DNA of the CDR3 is TGCGCCAGCAGCTTGGGCGATAGCTCCTACAATGAGCAGTACTTC. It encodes CASSLGDSSYNEQYF.

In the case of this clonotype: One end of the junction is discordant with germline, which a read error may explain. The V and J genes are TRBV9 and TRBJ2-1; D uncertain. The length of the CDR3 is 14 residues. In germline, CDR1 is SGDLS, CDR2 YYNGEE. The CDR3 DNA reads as TGTGCTAGCAGCGTAGGGAACCTTAAAGAGACCCAGTTCTTC. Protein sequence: CASSVGNLKETQFF.

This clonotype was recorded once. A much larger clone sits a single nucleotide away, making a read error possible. The CDR3 region has the DNA TGCGCCAGCAGCCGAACAGGGATAACCAAAGATACGCAGTATTTT. Translated: CASSRTGITKDTQYF. The chain uses TRBV5-1 and TRBJ2-3, with D maybe TRBD1 (6 bases). This CDR3 is built from 15 residues. V dropped 4 bases and J dropped 5 bases, with 17 bases sitting between them. Germline lookup yields CDR1 SGHRS and CDR2 YFSETQ.